This record covers a single TCR beta chain. Its antigen is not known. This specimen comes from a study of breast tumors, draining lymph nodes, adjacent tissues. Study results and limitations: Luminal-like breast cancer showed significantly higher tumor–nontumor repertoire similarity than basal-like. Tumor TCR diversity was below lymph nodes but above nontumor tissue. That most tumor T cells come from lymph nodes remained unproven.

The lymph nodes were axillary draining lymph nodes from breast cancer patients. TCRdb re-derived calls from the multiplex PCR reads in MiXCR, one entry per CDR3 protein. The table records around 230,000 distinct CDR3 sequences, roughly 32% of them present only once. Germline V lookup: CDR1 SGDLS, CDR2 YYNGEE. CDR3 length: 14 residues. V was pared by 3 bases and J by 6 bases, with 13 bases between. The sequencing sample was made of axillary lymph node tissue. The clonotype comes from a female donor with breast cancer. Some clones in this sample may be carry-over from other donors' samples. The J gene is TRBJ1-3, the V gene TRBV9, with a possible D match to TRBD1 (6 bases). The CDR3 loop reads CASSDRTETNTIYF. For the CDR3, the DNA is TGTGCCAGCAGCGACCGGACAGAAACAAACACCATATATTTT.